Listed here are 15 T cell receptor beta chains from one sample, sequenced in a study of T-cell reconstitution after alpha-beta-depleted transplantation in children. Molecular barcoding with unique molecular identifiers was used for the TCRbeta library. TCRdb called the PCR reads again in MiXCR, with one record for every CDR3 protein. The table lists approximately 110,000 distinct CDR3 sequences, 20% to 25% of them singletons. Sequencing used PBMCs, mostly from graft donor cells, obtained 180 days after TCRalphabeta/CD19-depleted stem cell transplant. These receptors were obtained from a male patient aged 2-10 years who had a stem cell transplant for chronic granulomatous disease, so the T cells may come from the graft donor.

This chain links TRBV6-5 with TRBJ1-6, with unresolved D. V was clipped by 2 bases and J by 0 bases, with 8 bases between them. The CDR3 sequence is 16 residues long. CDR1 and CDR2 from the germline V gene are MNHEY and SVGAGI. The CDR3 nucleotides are TGTGCCAGCAGTTACAGAAGGAGCTCCTATAATTCACCCCTCCACTTT. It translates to CASSYRRSSYNSPLHF.

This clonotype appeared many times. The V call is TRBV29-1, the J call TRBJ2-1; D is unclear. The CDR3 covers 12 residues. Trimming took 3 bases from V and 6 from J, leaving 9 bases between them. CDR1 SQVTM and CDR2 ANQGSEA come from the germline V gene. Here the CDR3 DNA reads TGCAGCGTTGACGGCAGGCCCAATGAGCAGTTCTTC. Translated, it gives CSVDGRPNEQFF.

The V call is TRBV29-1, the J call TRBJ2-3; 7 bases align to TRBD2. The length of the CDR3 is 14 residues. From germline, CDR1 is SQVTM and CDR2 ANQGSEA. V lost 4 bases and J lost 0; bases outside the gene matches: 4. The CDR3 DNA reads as TGCAGCGTTGCGAGCGGGGCTAGCACAGATACGCAGTATTTT. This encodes CSVASGASTDTQYF.

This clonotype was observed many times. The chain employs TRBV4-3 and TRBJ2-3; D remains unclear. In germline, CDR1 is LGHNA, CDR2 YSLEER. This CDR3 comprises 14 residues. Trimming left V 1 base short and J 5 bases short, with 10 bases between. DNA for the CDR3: TGCGCCAGCAGCCAAGCCCACCTCCAAGATACGCAGTATTTT. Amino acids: CASSQAHLQDTQYF.

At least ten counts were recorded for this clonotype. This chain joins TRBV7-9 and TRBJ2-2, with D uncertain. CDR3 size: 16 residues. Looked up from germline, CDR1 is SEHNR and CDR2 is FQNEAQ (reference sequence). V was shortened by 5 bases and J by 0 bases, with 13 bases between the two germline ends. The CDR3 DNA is TGTGCCAGCAGCCTAGTTTTAGGTCCGAACACCGGGGAGCTGTTTTTT. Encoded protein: CASSLVLGPNTGELFF.

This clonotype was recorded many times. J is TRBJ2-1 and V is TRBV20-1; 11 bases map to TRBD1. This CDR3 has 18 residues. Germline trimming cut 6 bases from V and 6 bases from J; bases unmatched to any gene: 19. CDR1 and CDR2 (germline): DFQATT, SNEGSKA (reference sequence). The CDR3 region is CSARTGGKVTRRGNEQFF. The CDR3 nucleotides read TGCAGTGCCAGGACAGGGGGCAAGGTAACACGACGAGGCAATGAGCAGTTCTTC.

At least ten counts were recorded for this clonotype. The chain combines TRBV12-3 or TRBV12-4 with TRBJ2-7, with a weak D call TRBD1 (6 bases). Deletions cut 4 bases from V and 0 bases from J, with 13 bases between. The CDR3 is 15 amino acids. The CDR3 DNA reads TGTGCCAGCAGTTCGAGAGGGGACAACTCCTACGAGCAGTACTTC. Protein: CASSSRGDNSYEQYF.

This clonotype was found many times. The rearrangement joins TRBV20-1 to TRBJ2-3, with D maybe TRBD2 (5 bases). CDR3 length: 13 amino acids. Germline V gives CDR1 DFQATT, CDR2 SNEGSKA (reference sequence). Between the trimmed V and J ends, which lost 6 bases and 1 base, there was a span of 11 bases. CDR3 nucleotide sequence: TGCAGTGCCCCGGGGTTTGGCACAGATACGCAGTATTTT. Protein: CSAPGFGTDTQYF.

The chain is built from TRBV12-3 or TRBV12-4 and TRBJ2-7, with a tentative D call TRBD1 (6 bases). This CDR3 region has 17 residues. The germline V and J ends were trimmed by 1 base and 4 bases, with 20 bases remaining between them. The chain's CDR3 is CASSLGTGTVRTYEQYF. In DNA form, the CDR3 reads TGTGCCAGCAGTTTAGGTACAGGGACGGTAAGGACTTACGAGCAGTACTTC.

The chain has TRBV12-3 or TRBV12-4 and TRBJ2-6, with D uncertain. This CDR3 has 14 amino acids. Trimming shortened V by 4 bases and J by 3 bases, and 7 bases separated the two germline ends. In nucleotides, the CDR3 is TGTGCCAGCAGTTCGATGAGTGGGGCCAACGTCCTGACTTTC. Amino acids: CASSSMSGANVLTF.

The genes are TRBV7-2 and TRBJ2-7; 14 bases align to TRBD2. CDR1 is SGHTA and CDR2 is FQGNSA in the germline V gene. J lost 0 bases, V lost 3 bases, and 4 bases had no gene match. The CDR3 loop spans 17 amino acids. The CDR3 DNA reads TGTGCCAGCAGCTTGAGTGGACTAGCGGGGGGCTCCTACGAGCAGTACTTC. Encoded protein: CASSLSGLAGGSYEQYF.

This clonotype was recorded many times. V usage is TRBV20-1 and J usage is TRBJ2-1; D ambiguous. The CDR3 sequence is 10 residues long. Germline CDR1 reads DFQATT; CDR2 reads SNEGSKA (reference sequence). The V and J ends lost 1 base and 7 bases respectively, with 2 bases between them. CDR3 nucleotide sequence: TGCAGTGCTAGAGCTAATGAGCAGTTCTTC. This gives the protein CSARANEQFF.

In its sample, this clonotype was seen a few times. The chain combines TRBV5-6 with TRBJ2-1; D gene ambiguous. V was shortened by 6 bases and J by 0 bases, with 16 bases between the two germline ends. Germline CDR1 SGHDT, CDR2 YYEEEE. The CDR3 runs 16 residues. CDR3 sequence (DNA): TGTGCCAGCATTGATGGAGAGGTTTTCTCCTACAATGAGCAGTTCTTC. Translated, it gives CASIDGEVFSYNEQFF.

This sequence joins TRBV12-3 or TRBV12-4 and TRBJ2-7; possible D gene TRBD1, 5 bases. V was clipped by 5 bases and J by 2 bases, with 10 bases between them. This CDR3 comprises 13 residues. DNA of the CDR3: TGTGCCAGCAGTGAGACAGATCCCTACGAGCAGTACTTC. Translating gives CASSETDPYEQYF.

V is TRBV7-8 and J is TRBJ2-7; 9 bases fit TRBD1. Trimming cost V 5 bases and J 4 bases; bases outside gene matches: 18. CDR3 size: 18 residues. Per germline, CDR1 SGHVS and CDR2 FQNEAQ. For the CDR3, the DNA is TGTGCCAGCAGCCGAAACAGGGGGCGAACCCTAGGGGCTTACGAGCAGTACTTC. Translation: CASSRNRGRTLGAYEQYF.